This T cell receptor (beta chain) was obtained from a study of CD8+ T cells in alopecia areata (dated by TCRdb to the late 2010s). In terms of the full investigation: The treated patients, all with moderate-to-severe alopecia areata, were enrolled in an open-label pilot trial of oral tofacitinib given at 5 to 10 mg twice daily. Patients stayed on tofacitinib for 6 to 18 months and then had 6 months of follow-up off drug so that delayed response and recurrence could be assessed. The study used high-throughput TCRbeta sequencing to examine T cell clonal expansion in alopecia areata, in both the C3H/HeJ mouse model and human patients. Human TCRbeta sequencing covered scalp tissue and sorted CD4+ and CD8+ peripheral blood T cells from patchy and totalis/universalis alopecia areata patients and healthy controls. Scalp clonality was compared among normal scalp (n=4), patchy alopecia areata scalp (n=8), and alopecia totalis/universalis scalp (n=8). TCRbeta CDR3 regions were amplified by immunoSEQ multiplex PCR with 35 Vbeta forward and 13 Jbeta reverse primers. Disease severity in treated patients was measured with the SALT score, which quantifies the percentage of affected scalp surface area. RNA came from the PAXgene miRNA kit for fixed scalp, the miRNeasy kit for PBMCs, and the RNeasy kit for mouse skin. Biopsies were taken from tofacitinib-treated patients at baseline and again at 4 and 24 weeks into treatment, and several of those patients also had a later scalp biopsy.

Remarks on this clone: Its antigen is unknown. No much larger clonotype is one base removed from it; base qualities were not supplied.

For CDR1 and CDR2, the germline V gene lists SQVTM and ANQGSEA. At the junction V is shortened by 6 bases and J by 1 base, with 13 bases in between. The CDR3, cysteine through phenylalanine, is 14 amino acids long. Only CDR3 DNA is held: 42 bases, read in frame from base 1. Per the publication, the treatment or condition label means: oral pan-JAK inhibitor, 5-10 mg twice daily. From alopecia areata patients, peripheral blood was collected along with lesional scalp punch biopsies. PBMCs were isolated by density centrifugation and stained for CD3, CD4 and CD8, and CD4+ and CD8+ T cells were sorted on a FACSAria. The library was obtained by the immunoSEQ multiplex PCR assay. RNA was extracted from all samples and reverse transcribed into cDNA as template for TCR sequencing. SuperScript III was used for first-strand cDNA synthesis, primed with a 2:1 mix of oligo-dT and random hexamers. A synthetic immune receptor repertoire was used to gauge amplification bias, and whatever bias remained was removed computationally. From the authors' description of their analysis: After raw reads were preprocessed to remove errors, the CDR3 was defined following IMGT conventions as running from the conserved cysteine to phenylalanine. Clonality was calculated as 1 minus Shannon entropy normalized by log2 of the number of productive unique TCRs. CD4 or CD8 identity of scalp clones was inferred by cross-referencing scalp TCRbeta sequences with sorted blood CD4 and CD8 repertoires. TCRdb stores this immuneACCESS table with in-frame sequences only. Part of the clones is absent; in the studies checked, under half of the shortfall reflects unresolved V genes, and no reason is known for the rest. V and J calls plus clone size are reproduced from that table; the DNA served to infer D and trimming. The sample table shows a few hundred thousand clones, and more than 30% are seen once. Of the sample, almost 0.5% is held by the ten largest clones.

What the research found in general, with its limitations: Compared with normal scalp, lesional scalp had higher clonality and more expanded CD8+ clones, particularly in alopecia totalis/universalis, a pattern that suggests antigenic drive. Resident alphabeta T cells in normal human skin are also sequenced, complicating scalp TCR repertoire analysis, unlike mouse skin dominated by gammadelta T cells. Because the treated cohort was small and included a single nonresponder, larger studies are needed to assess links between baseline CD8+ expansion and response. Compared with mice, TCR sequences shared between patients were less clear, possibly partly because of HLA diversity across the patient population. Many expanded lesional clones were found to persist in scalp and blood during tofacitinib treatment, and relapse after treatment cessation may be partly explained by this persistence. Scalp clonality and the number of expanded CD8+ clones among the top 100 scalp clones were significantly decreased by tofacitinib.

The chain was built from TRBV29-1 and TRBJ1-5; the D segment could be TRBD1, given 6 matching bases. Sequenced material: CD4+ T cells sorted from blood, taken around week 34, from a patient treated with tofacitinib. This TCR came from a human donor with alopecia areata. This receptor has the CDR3 CSVTIQGSNQPQHF. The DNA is TGCAGCGTAACGATACAGGGCAGCAATCAGCCCCAGCATTTT.